This T cell receptor (beta chain) was captured by sequencing in a study of naive and memory T cell subsets (dated by TCRdb to the late 2010s). Notes on the research overall: The figure summarizing the skin biopsy and whole blood samples listed some 10 blood donors, 7 tuberculin skin test biopsies and 3 saline control biopsies. Usually PCR2 was run as a SYBR Green qPCR and stopped at a set threshold, although low-input samples could use end-point PCR (roughly 6 cycles) instead.

A remark on this clonotype: There is no known antigen for this receptor. No qualities accompany the bases; no much larger clone lies one base away.

Using 3' ligation of a UMI-containing oligonucleotide to TCR cDNA, the study laid out a robust and sensitive protocol to amplify, sequence and analyze TCRs. For whole blood analysis, over 2 ml of peripheral blood was collected from healthy adult volunteers into Tempus tubes, and RNA was extracted following the manufacturer's instructions. Total RNA was used without cell sorting and was treated with RQ1 DNase before reverse transcription, with a target input of roughly 1 to 1000 ng. Libraries were prepared from skin biopsies and whole blood to test how robust the pipeline was in samples where T cells are a minority population. Libraries were constructed by 5' RACE. Four rounds of PCR, run with the SP2 primer together with nested alpha and beta constant region primers, were used to amplify the ligated cDNA. For the blood and skin samples, reverse transcription of TCR RNA was done with SuperScript IV along with alpha and beta constant region primers. An oligonucleotide carrying the Illumina SP2 primer and a UMI was ligated to the 3' end of the cDNA by means of T4 RNA ligase 1. The 12-nucleotide UMI consisted of two random hexamers with an eight-base spacer between the hexamers to prevent hairpin formation. From the second PCR onward, the TCR alpha and beta chain libraries were handled separately, and dual indexing was used for multiplexing. After pooling, the indexed libraries were analyzed by capillary electrophoresis and sequenced on either an Illumina MiSeq or NextSeq. Libraries were spiked with PhiX DNA at roughly 4.5-7% so that base diversity was increased and cluster recognition was improved. As for the original processing: UMIs were extracted from read 2 by Demultiplexor and combined with the TCR sequence from read 1, and reads were split according to sample indices. Decombinator identified V and J genes and V-J junctions and gave each TCR a five-part identifier that included V and J deletions. UMIs were used by Collapsinator to correct sequencing errors and PCR amplification heterogeneity, so that a UMI-based abundance was obtained for each TCR. CDR3Translator converted identifiers to nucleotide sequence, translated to amino acids, and extracted CDR3 regions using terminal motifs. After normalization to the amount of input RNA, the error-corrected alpha and beta TCR counts from blood and from skin were compared. The public reads were quality trimmed at Q25 with fastp and then assembled into clones with MiXCR by TCRdb, keeping productive beta chains. CDR3 protein duplicates are merged, each entry listing the most common genes and DNA. TCRdb assigned the V and J calls; the authors' analysis was not used. The sample table holds tens of thousands of distinct CDR3 sequences, of which roughly 7% were seen once. The top ten hold roughly 9.7% of the sample.

Paper-wide results and their limitations: The RNA-based method was acknowledged as potentially sensitive to TCR transcript changes with T cell activation and differentiation.

This clonotype was obtained from a male donor in good health.

CDR3 loop: CSVDRGQETQYF. DNA sequence: TGCAGCGTTGACAGGGGGCAAGAGACCCAGTACTTC. The sequence joins TRBV29-1 to TRBJ2-5; 7 nucleotides in the junction match TRBD1. Per the germline V gene, SQVTM is the CDR1 and ANQGSEA is the CDR2. The CDR3 starts with the cysteine, ends with the phenylalanine, and has 12 residues. Just CDR3 DNA is preserved here, 36 bases in frame from base 1. Clipping removes 3 bases from V and 2 bases from J, with 0 as the unmatched junction base count. Joined to the reference TRBV29-1 and TRBJ2-5 proteins, this CDR3 gives the full variable domain: SAVISQKPSRDICQRGTSLTIQCQVDSQVTMMFWYRQQPGQSLTLIATANQGSEATYESGFVIDKFPISRPNLTFSTLTVSNMSPEDSSIYLCSVDRGQETQYFGPGTRLLVL.